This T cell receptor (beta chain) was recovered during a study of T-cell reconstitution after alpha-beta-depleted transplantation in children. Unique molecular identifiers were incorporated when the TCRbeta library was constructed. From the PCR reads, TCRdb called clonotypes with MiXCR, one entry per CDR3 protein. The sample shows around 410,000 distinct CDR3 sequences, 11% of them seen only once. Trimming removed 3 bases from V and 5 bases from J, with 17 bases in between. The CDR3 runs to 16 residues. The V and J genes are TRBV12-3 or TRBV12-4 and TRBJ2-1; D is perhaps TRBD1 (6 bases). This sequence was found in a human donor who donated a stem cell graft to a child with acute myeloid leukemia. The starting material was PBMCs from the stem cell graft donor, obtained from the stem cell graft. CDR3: CASSFYGGQINNEQFF. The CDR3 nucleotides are TGTGCCAGCAGTTTTTATGGGGGCCAGATCAACAATGAGCAGTTCTTC.